The clone carrying this T cell receptor beta chain was counted once. Its specificity is unknown. CD45RO-negative, CCR7-selected cells formed the naive CD8 fraction, which excluded terminally differentiated effector memory CD45RA+ cells. The data were obtained in a study of shared clonotypes between healthy human individuals. V gave up 1 base and J gave up 0 bases, with 11 bases separating them. Germline V gene lookup returns CDR1 SNHLY and CDR2 FYNNEI. This CDR3 has 16 amino acids. Method: immunoSEQ multiplex PCR; TCRdb's copy keeps in-frame clones and lacks some. The data contain some 2.1 million clones, approximately 95% of them singletons. The study's findings and limits: Non-shared clonotypes showed lower generation probabilities than clonotypes common to all four donors. Since donors were few, the genetic and exposure-history diversity represented was limited.

The sequenced sample was naive CD8+ T cells sorted from blood. The chain recombines TRBV2 with TRBJ2-3, with D possibly being TRBD2 (5 bases). This receptor was taken from a man younger than 30 in good health. This chain's CDR3 is CASSEGVGVSTDTQYF. The CDR3 nucleotides are TGTGCCAGCAGTGAAGGAGTCGGGGTGAGCACAGATACGCAGTATTTT.